This is a list of T cell receptor beta chains from one sample in a study of shared clonotypes between healthy human individuals. Clones were sequenced by immunoSEQ multiplex PCR, and TCRdb holds only the in-frame ones, with some missing. The table includes about 670,000 clones, about 78% detected once. Specimen: memory CD4+ T cells sorted from blood. The receptors originated from a young woman in good health. CDR3s include the opening cysteine and the closing phenylalanine or tryptophan. D genes are given only for firm matches. Some rows have no size entry. The others give once, few or many, or a class for an expanded clone.

D gene,V gene,clone size,J gene,CDR3 DNA,CDR3 protein
NA,TRBV19,NA,TRBJ1-5,TGTGCCAGTAGTATTTCCGGGACGGGAAATCAGCCCCAGCATTTT,CASSISGTGNQPQHF
NA,TRBV28,NA,TRBJ1-1,TGTGCCAGCAGTCCCACCCCCGCGGGGTACACTGAAGCTTTCTTT,CASSPTPAGYTEAFF
TRBD1,TRBV5-1,NA,TRBJ1-1,TGCGCCAGCAGCAGGACAGGGGACCTTACTTTGAACACTGAAGCTTTCTTT,CASSRTGDLTLNTEAFF
NA,TRBV6-1,NA,TRBJ2-1,TGTGCCAGCAGTGAACTTTTCCCACTGATTGAGCAGTTCTTC,CASSELFPLIEQFF
NA,TRBV6-1,NA,TRBJ1-1,TGTGCCAGCAGTGAACATGTATTCTGGAGCACTGAAGCTTTCTTT,CASSEHVFWSTEAFF
NA,TRBV18,NA,TRBJ2-1,TGTGCCAGCTCACTTGGACCCCGAGCCGCCACCTACAATGAGCAGTTCTTC,CASSLGPRAATYNEQFF
TRBD2,TRBV28,NA,TRBJ2-4,TGTGCCAGCAGTTTAGATAGCGGGAGGGCCAAAAACATTCAGTACTTC,CASSLDSGRAKNIQYF
NA,TRBV11-1,NA,TRBJ2-1,TGTGCCAGCAGCCAACTTCTAGGATACAATGAGCAGTTCTTC,CASSQLLGYNEQFF
TRBD1,TRBV10-3,NA,TRBJ1-1,TGTGCCATCAGTGTTGGACAGGGGGCCACTGAAGCTTTCTTT,CAISVGQGATEAFF
NA,TRBV6-1,NA,TRBJ2-5,TGTGCCAGTGGACGTCAAGAGACCCAGTACTTC,CASGRQETQYF
NA,TRBV5-1,NA,TRBJ2-7,TGCGCCAGCAGCTCCCAGGGTAGCGGAAACGAGCAGTACTTC,CASSSQGSGNEQYF
NA,TRBV28,once,TRBJ2-2,TGTGCCAGTAAACAGGGTCGCTGGGAGCTGTTTTTT,CASKQGRWELFF
NA,TRBV19,NA,TRBJ1-5,TGTGCCAGTAGTATAGCAGTGGGAGCTGGTCAGCCCCAGCATTTT,CASSIAVGAGQPQHF
TRBD1,TRBV19,NA,TRBJ1-1,TGTGCCAGTAGTAGCAACCCCCTGGACAGGGGCGGCACTGAAGCTTTCTTT,CASSSNPLDRGGTEAFF
NA,TRBV15,few,TRBJ2-3,TGTGCCACCAGCAGAGACAGGGAGGGGGCAGATACGCAGTATTTT,CATSRDREGADTQYF
NA,TRBV10-1,few,TRBJ2-1,TGCGCCAGCAGTGAGGGCGGGACGTACAATGAGCAGTTCTTC,CASSEGGTYNEQFF
NA,TRBV28,NA,TRBJ2-5,TGTGCCAGCAGTTTATGGGAACAGGGCCAAGAGACCCAGTACTTC,CASSLWEQGQETQYF
NA,TRBV19,NA,TRBJ2-6,TGTGCCAGTAGCTACCGACAGGTTGGAGCCTCTGGGGCCAACGTCCTGACTTTC,CASSYRQVGASGANVLTF
NA,TRBV2,once,TRBJ2-7,TGTGCCAGCAGTCTACTACCACCCAACGAGCAGTACTTC,CASSLLPPNEQYF
TRBD1,TRBV18,NA,TRBJ1-2,TGTGCCAGCTCATCCCCTTTAGGGGGCGCCCGAAACTATGGCTACACCTTC,CASSSPLGGARNYGYTF
NA,TRBV28,NA,TRBJ1-5,TGTGCCAGCAGTTTTGGGGTTCGGGAGCCCCAGCATTTT,CASSFGVREPQHF
NA,TRBV10-1,NA,TRBJ2-2,TGCGCCAGCAGTGATTGGGGGCTATCGGACACCGGGGAGCTGTTTTTT,CASSDWGLSDTGELFF
TRBD1,TRBV7-2,few,TRBJ2-2,TGTGCCAGCAGCTTAGGGCAGGGGGACACCGGGGAGCTGTTTTTT,CASSLGQGDTGELFF
TRBD1,TRBV7-9,NA,TRBJ1-1,TGTGCCAGCAGCGTACAGGGGGCGAACACTGAAGCTTTCTTT,CASSVQGANTEAFF
NA,TRBV5-5,NA,TRBJ2-5,TGTGCCAGCAGCCCGCAAGAGACCCAGTACTTC,CASSPQETQYF
NA,TRBV7-2,many,TRBJ2-5,TGTGCCAGCAGCACCGGGCAGGGGTTAAGGACGCAAGAGACCCAGTACTTC,CASSTGQGLRTQETQYF
NA,TRBV5-6,NA,TRBJ1-1,TGTGCCAGCAGCCCACGAATACAGATGAACACTGAAGCTTTCTTT,CASSPRIQMNTEAFF
NA,TRBV15,few,TRBJ2-5,TGTGCCACCAGCAGGGGAGGACCCTCGGGAGAGACCCAGTACTTC,CATSRGGPSGETQYF
NA,TRBV30,NA,TRBJ1-1,TGTGCCTGGGCACCAGAACGCGACACTGAAGCTTTCTTT,CAWAPERDTEAFF
NA,TRBV6-1,NA,TRBJ2-2,TGTGCCAGCAAGGACTTCCGGGGCACCGGGGAGCTGTTTTTT,CASKDFRGTGELFF
NA,TRBV2,once,TRBJ2-5,TGTGCCAGCAGGGGACAAGTAGGAGAGACCCAGTACTTC,CASRGQVGETQYF
NA,TRBV19,few,TRBJ1-2,TGTGCCAGTAGGCCGGGACATAGTGTAGATGGCTACACCTTC,CASRPGHSVDGYTF
TRBD2,TRBV27,NA,TRBJ2-5,TGTGCCAGCAGTTTATCCGGGGGACTAGCCGGGAGAGAGACCCAGTACTTC,CASSLSGGLAGRETQYF
NA,TRBV5-1,NA,TRBJ2-3,TGCGCCAGCCGCCCCCAACCCGCAAGGGGGGGAGATACGCAGTATTTT,CASRPQPARGGDTQYF
NA,TRBV28,NA,TRBJ2-7,TGTGCCAGCAGTCCCCTTTTCACGAGCTCCTACGAGCAGTACTTC,CASSPLFTSSYEQYF
NA,TRBV19,NA,TRBJ1-1,TGTGCCAGTAGTATACGACGGAACGGCGAAGCTTTCTTT,CASSIRRNGEAFF
NA,TRBV10-3,once,TRBJ1-5,TGTGCCATCAGTGGGGGACATAATCAGCCCCAGCATTTT,CAISGGHNQPQHF